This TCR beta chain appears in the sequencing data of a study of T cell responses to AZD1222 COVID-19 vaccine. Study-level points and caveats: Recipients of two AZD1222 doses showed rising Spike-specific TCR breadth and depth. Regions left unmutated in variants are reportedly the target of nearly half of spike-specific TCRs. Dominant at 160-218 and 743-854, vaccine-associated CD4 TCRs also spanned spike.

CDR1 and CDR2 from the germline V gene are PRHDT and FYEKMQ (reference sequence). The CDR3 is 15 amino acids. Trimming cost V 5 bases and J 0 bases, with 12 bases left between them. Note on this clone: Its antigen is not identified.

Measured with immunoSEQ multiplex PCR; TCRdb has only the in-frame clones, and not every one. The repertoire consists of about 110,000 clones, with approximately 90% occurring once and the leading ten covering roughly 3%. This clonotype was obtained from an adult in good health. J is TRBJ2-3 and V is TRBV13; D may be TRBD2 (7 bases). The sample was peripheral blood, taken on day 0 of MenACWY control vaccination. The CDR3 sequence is CASSPRGGSTDTQYF. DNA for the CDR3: TGTGCCAGCAGCCCGAGGGGGGGGAGCACAGATACGCAGTATTTT.